The 2 T cell receptor beta chains presented below share a single source sample, sequenced in a study of cytomegalovirus exposure and HLA in healthy donors. Primers for the PCR totalled 60 Vbeta and 13 Jbeta. Only in-frame clones appear in the TCRdb table, and some are missing; sequencing was by immunoSEQ multiplex PCR. The sample comprises some 170,000 clones, 80% to 90% of which are singletons, and approximately 4.4% rests with the top ten. Sequences were obtained from PBMCs. The receptors here all came from a woman younger than 35 in good health and CMV-seropositive.

The chain employs TRBV5-6 and TRBJ2-4, with D possibly being TRBD1 (6 bases). Germline V gives CDR1 SGHDT, CDR2 YYEEEE. The CDR3 covers 19 residues. V was clipped by 2 bases and J by 3 bases, with 24 bases between them. CDR3 protein: CASSLSGTGNEVDKNIQYF. In DNA, the CDR3 is TGTGCCAGCAGCTTAAGTGGAACAGGGAATGAGGTTGACAAAAACATTCAGTACTTC.

The chain employs TRBV5-1 and TRBJ1-2; D ambiguous. The germline V gene encodes CDR1 SGHRS and CDR2 YFSETQ. V was clipped by 0 bases and J by 3 bases, with 15 bases between them. This CDR3 is built from 16 residues. CDR3 protein: CASSLVSGFPDYGYTF. DNA for the CDR3: TGCGCCAGCAGCTTGGTATCGGGTTTCCCCGACTATGGCTACACCTTC.